This T cell receptor (beta chain) was documented in a study of memory CD4+ T cells and cytomegalovirus serostatus. Sequenced by immunoSEQ multiplex PCR; TCRdb stores in-frame clones only, minus some. Here the sample spans around 45,000 clones, roughly 74% being singletons. Findings and caveats of the study: Of more than 150 reported CMV TCRbeta sequences, 65 to 85 were found in memory CD4+ repertoires.

Single viable CD3+CD4+CD8-CD45RO+ cells were sorted as the memory CD4+ T cells. CMV serostatus came from serum IgG against pp150, pp28, p38, p52. Turning to this clone: What it recognizes is unknown.

This receptor was taken from an adult in good health and CMV-seropositive. The sequencing input was memory CD4+ T cells from blood.

CDR3 DNA sequence: TGCGCCAGCAGCCAAGATTTTAGGGGGGAAAAACTGTTTTTT. Translation: CASSQDFRGEKLFF. This sequence joins TRBV4-3 and TRBJ1-4; the D gene is possibly TRBD1 (6 bases). This CDR3 spans 14 amino acids. CDR1 is LGHNA and CDR2 is YSLEER in the germline V gene. Deletions cut 0 bases from V and 8 bases from J, with 10 bases between.